The 15 T cell receptor beta chains given below trace back to one sample, sequenced in a study of OX40 agonist ivuxolimab in advanced cancers. Sequenced by immunoSEQ multiplex PCR; TCRdb stores in-frame clones only, minus some. The sample shows just under 75,000 clones, roughly 92% of them seen only once. Sequenced here: CD4+ or CD8+ T cells sorted from blood, sampled in a trial of the OX40 agonist ivuxolimab. Receptors were obtained from an adult with an advanced solid tumor such as melanoma, head and neck, liver or kidney cancer.

The chain couples TRBV5-6 to TRBJ1-1; perhaps TRBD1 as D (6 bases). The CDR3 runs to 14 residues. Trimming pared 4 bases from V and 0 bases from J, leaving 10 bases between. Germline lookup yields CDR1 SGHDT and CDR2 YYEEEE. The CDR3: CASSRTVLNTEAFF. In DNA, the CDR3 is TGTGCCAGCAGCCGGACAGTACTGAACACTGAAGCTTTCTTT.

The chain couples TRBV19 to TRBJ1-1, with 8 bases matching TRBD1. This CDR3 comprises 15 residues. Germline V lookup: CDR1 LNHDA, CDR2 SQIVND (reference sequence). J was trimmed by 3 bases and V by 3 bases; bases with no gene match: 6. CDR3 DNA sequence: TGTGCCAGTAGTATTTGGACAGGGTCCGACACTGAAGCTTTCTTT. This translates into CASSIWTGSDTEAFF.

This chain links TRBV27 with TRBJ1-5, with 9 bases lining up with TRBD1. With V trimmed by 6 bases and J by 4 bases, 7 bases remained unmatched. Germline V gives CDR1 MNHEY, CDR2 SMNVEV (reference sequence). This CDR3 region has 15 residues. The CDR3 nucleotides are TGTGCCAGCAGAGGGACAGGGAGCGGTAATCAGCCCCAGCATTTT. This sequence encodes CASRGTGSGNQPQHF.

Notes on this clone: An end of the junction differs from the germline gene, which may be a read error. The rearrangement joins TRBV5-4 to TRBJ2-7; D is perhaps TRBD1 (6 bases). CDR3 length: 15 amino acids. Germline CDR1 is SGHNT and CDR2 is YYREEE (reference sequence). The CDR3 region is CTSSPKIDRNYEQYF. The DNA of the CDR3 is TGTACCAGCAGCCCGAAAATAGACAGGAACTACGAGCAGTACTTC.

This chain joins TRBV30 and TRBJ1-1; D gene unclear. Between the trimmed V and J ends, which lost 2 bases and 1 base, there was a span of 14 bases. The CDR3 loop spans 15 amino acids. CDR1 GTSNPN and CDR2 SVGIG come from the germline V gene (reference sequence). CDR3 sequence reads: CAWSIPPHGNTEAFF. CDR3 nucleotides: TGTGCCTGGAGTATCCCACCTCATGGGAACACTGAAGCTTTCTTT. The full variable domain, rest sourced from reference TRBV30 and TRBJ1-1, is SQTIHQWPATLVQPVGSPLSLECTVEGTSNPNLYWYRQAAGRGLQLLFYSVGIGQISSEVPQNLSASRPQDRQFILSSKKLLLSDSGFYLCAWSIPPHGNTEAFFGQGTRLTVV.

The chain links TRBV7-2 to TRBJ1-1; possibly TRBD1 for D (5 bases). V was trimmed by 3 bases and J by 3 bases, leaving 8 bases between them. Germline values: CDR1 SGHTA, CDR2 FQGNSA. The CDR3 loop spans 13 amino acids. Here the CDR3 DNA reads TGTGCCAGCAGCTTCCAACAGGACACTGAAGCTTTCTTT. Protein sequence: CASSFQQDTEAFF.

The CDR3 loop is CASSTGTSGYEQYF. The CDR3 DNA is TGTGCCAGCAGCACCGGGACTAGCGGTTACGAGCAGTACTTC. The chain uses TRBV6-5 and TRBJ2-7; TRBD2 aligns across 11 bases. Losses at the gene ends were 6 bases for V and 4 bases for J; bases not matched to a gene: 5. This CDR3 has 14 residues. CDR1 is MNHEY, CDR2 SVGAGI, per germline.

This chain uses TRBV29-1 with TRBJ2-3, with a weak D call TRBD2 (6 bases). This CDR3 contains 14 residues. The germline gives CDR1 SQVTM, CDR2 ANQGSEA. Trimming pared 4 bases from V and 4 bases from J, leaving 15 bases between. CDR3 sequence reads: CSVGGTGVADTQYF. The CDR3 DNA reads TGCAGCGTTGGGGGGACGGGAGTGGCAGATACGCAGTATTTT.

A single count supports this clone. The V and J genes are TRBV18 and TRBJ2-5; TRBD2 matches 12 bases. The CDR3 extends over 16 amino acids. J gave up 4 bases and V 5 bases, and 8 bases lay outside the gene matches. Germline lookup yields CDR1 KGHSH and CDR2 LQKENI. This chain's CDR3 is CASSTRLAGESETQYF. In nucleotides, the CDR3 is TGTGCCAGCTCAACCCGACTAGCGGGAGAATCAGAGACCCAGTACTTC.

The genes are TRBV5-1 and TRBJ1-4, with TRBD1 identical over 9 bases. The germline V gene has CDR1 SGHRS and CDR2 YFSETQ. CDR3 length: 16 residues. Losses at the gene ends were 1 base for V and 0 bases for J; bases not matched to a gene: 1. CDR3 amino acids: CASSLRDRATNEKLFF. CDR3 coding DNA: TGCGCCAGCAGCTTGCGGGACAGGGCAACTAATGAAAAACTGTTTTTT.

J is TRBJ2-4 and V is TRBV29-1; D may match TRBD1 or TRBD2 (5 bases each). Germline-derived CDR1 and CDR2 are SQVTM and ANQGSEA. V was clipped by 6 bases and J by 6 bases, with 12 bases between them. The CDR3 spans 12 residues. The CDR3 region is CSVGARGNIQYF. In nucleotides, the CDR3 is TGCAGCGTAGGGGCCCGGGGAAACATTCAGTACTTC.

The chain carries TRBV7-9 and TRBJ2-2, with D perhaps matching TRBD2 (6 bases). Trimming removed 1 base from V and 7 bases from J, with 13 bases in between. The CDR3 covers 15 residues. Germline V gives CDR1 SEHNR, CDR2 FQNEAQ (reference sequence). The CDR3: CASSLDPGSGGELFF. The DNA of the CDR3 is TGTGCCAGCAGCTTAGATCCCGGGAGTGGCGGGGAGCTGTTTTTT.

This clone turned up a few times. One end of the junction is discordant with germline, which a read error may explain. The chain recombines TRBV30 with TRBJ1-2; D is unresolved. This CDR3 is 11 amino acids long. Germline CDR1 GTSNPN, CDR2 SVGIG (reference sequence). The DNA for the CDR3 is TGTGCCTGGAGTTCACCAGCGGTCCCAGTCTTC. Amino acid sequence: CAWSSPAVPVF.

The V gene is TRBV6-1, the J gene TRBJ1-6; D unclear. The germline V gene has CDR1 MNHNS and CDR2 SASEGT. With 2 bases removed from V and 6 bases from J, the gap between germline ends came to 14 bases. This CDR3 is built from 16 residues. For the CDR3, the DNA is TGTGCCAGCAGTGAATGGACCCTGGGGTCTAATTCACCCCTCCACTTT. Its protein product is CASSEWTLGSNSPLHF.

This chain joins TRBV9 and TRBJ1-4; 7 bases match TRBD1. Germline V gene lookup returns CDR1 SGDLS and CDR2 YYNGEE. The V and J ends lost 3 bases and 4 bases, in that order; junction bases with no gene match: 6. The CDR3 covers 15 residues. The CDR3 DNA sequence: TGTGCCAGCAGCGCCCAGGGACAGCATAATGAAAAACTGTTTTTT. Encoded protein: CASSAQGQHNEKLFF.